This T cell receptor beta chain was sequenced during a study of blood T cell repertoires in COVID-19. Looked up from germline, CDR1 is SGHDT and CDR2 is YYEEEE. V was clipped by 3 bases and J by 5 bases; unmatched bases: 3. The CDR3 is 13 amino acids. Participants reported their clinical history, and cohort assignment relied on those reports. Sequenced by immunoSEQ multiplex PCR; TCRdb stores in-frame clones only, minus some. Here the sample spans about 400,000 clones, approximately 90% being singletons. Only one count was recorded for this clone. The sample taken for sequencing was PBMCs or T cells enriched from blood (not recorded which). The source of this sequence is a woman aged 25 to 45 with acute COVID-19. The rearrangement joins TRBV5-6 to TRBJ1-1; TRBD1 matches 8 bases. This chain's CDR3 is CASSSTGVTEAFF. In DNA form, the CDR3 reads TGTGCCAGCAGCTCGACAGGGGTTACTGAAGCTTTCTTT.